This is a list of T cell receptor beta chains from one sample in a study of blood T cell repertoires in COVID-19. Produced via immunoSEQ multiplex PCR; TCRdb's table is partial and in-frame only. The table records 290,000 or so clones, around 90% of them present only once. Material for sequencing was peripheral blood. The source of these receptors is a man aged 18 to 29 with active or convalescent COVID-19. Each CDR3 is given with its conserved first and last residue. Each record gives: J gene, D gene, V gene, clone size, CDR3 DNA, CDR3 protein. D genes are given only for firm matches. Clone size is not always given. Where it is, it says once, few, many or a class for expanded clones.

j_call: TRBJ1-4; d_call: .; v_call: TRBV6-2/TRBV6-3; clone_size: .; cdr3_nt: TGTGCCAGCAGTTACGACTGGGAAAAACTGTTTTTT; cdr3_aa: CASSYDWEKLFF
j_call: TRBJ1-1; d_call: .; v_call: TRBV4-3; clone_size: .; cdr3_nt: TGCGCCAGCAGCCAAGACAGAGGTTCCACTGAAGCTTTCTTT; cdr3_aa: CASSQDRGSTEAFF
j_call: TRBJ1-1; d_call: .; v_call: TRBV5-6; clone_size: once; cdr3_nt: TGTGCCAGCAGCTTGGTGGCTGGGGGGACTGAAGCTTTCTTT; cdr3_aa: CASSLVAGGTEAFF
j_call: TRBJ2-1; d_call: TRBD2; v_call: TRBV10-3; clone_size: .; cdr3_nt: TGTGCCATCAAGGCGGGGGGTTACAATGAGCAGTTCTTC; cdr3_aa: CAIKAGGYNEQFF
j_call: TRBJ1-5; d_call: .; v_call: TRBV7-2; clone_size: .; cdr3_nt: TGTGCCAGCAGCTTAGGATCCCAGCGGCCTCAGCCCCAGCATTTT; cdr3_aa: CASSLGSQRPQPQHF
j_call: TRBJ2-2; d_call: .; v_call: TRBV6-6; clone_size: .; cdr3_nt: TGTGCCAGCAGTTACCGGACCGGGGAGCTGTTTTTT; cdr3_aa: CASSYRTGELFF
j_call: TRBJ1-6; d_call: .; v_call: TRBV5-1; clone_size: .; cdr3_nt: TGCGCCAGCAGCTCAGGGGTCGGGTCACCCCTCCACTTT; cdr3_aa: CASSSGVGSPLHF
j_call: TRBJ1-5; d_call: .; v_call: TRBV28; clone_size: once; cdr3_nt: TGTGCCAGCAGTTTTGGAGGGAATGCAGCCCAGCATTTT; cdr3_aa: CASSFGGNAAQHF
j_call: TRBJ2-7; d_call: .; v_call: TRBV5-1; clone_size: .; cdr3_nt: TGCGCCAGCAGCCCATCGCGGAGCTCCTACGAGCAGTACTTC; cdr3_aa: CASSPSRSSYEQYF
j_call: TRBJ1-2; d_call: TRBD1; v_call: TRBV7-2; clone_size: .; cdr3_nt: TGTGCCAGCAGCTTAGGCGGGGACAGGGGATATGGCTACACCTTC; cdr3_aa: CASSLGGDRGYGYTF
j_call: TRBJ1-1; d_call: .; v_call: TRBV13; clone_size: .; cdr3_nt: TGTGCCAGCAGCTTAGACAGGGCAATGAACACTGAAGCTTTCTTT; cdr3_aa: CASSLDRAMNTEAFF
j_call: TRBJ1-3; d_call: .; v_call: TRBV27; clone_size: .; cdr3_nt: TGTGCCAGCAGACAGGCCCCCGCTGGAAACACCATATATTTT; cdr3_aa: CASRQAPAGNTIYF